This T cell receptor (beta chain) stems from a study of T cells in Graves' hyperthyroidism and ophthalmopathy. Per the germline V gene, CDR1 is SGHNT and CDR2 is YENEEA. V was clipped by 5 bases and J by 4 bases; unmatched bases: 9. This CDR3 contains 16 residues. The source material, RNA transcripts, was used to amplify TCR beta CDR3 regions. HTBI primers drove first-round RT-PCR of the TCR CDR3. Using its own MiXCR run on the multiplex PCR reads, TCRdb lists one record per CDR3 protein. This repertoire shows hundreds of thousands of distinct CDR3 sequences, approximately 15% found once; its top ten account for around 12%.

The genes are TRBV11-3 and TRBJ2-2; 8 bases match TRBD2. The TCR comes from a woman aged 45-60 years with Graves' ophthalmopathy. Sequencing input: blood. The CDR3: CASSPTWLAGTGELFF. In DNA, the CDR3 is TGTGCCAGCAGCCCTACCTGGCTAGCGGGCACCGGGGAGCTGTTTTTT.